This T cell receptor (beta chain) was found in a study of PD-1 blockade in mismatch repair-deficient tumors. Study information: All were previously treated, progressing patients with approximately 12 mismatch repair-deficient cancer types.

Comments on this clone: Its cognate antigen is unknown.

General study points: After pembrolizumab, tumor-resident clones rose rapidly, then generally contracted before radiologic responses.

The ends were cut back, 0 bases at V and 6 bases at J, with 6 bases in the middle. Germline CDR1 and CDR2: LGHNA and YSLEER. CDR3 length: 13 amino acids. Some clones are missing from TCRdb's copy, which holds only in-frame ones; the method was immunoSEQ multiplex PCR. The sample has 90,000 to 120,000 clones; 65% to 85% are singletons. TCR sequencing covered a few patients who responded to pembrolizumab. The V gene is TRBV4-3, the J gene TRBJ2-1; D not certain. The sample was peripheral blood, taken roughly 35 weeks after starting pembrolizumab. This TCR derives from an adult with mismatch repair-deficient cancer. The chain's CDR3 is CASSQDPPNEQFF. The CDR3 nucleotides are TGCGCCAGCAGCCAAGATCCCCCCAATGAGCAGTTCTTC.